This T cell receptor beta chain was documented in a study of identical twins. The study's findings and limits: Twin sharing of out-of-frame TCR alpha was underestimated by models in monozygotic pairs. A partial confounding effect on zero-insertion analyses could come from invariant MAIT and iNKT cells.

After template switching added a universal primer site, the resulting cDNA carried unique molecular identifiers. Each CDR3 protein is one row after TCRdb ran MiXCR on the 5' RACE reads. The data contain around 300,000 distinct CDR3 sequences, approximately 8% of them singletons. This CDR3 contains 13 residues. The J segment lost 3 bases and the V segment lost 2 bases, leaving 3 bases of the junction unmatched. CDR1 is SQVTM and CDR2 is ANQGSEA in the germline V gene. Regarding this clonotype: The antigen remains unidentified.

These data were also filed under a second study, of yellow fever vaccine responses in identical twins.

The TCR was taken from a young woman in good health. The genes are TRBV29-1 and TRBJ1-2; TRBD1 aligns across 7 bases. The sample taken for sequencing was memory (CD45RO+) T cells sorted from blood. The CDR3 coding sequence is TGCAGCGTTGAAATAGACAGGGACTATGGCTACACCTTC. Protein product: CSVEIDRDYGYTF.